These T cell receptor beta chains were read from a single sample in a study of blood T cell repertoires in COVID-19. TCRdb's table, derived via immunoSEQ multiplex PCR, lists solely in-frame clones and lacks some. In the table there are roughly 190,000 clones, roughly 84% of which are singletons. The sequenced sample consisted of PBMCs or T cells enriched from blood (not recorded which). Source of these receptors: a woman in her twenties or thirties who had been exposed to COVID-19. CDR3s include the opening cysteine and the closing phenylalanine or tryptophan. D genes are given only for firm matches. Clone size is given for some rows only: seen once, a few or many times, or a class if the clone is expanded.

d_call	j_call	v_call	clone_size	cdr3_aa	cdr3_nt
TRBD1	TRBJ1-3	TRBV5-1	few	CASSLDRGNHGNTIYF	TGCGCCAGCAGCTTAGACAGGGGGAATCATGGAAACACCATATATTTT
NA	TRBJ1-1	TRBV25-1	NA	CASSGPTEAFF	TGTGCCAGCAGTGGGCCTACTGAAGCTTTCTTT
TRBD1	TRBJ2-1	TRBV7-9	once	CASSLGDSSYNEQFF	TGTGCCAGCAGCTTAGGGGACAGCTCCTACAATGAGCAGTTCTTC
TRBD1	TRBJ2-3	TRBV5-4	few	CASLDPTKGATDTQYF	TGTGCCAGCCTAGACCCAACCAAGGGGGCCACAGATACGCAGTATTTT
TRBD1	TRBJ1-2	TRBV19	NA	CASSMRRGDFGYTF	TGTGCCAGTAGTATGCGCAGGGGGGATTTCGGCTACACCTTC
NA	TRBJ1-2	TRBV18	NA	CASSEKSGGYGYTF	TGTGCCAGCTCAGAAAAATCGGGGGGCTATGGCTACACCTTC
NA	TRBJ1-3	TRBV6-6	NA	CASSYSALSGNTIYF	TGTGCCAGCAGTTACTCTGCGCTCTCTGGAAACACCATATATTTT
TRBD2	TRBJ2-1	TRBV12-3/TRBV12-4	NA	CASSLRGGGEQFF	TGTGCCAGCAGTTTGCGGGGGGGCGGTGAGCAGTTCTTC
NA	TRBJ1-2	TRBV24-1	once	CATSPNGYGYTF	TGTGCCACCAGCCCAAACGGCTATGGCTACACCTTC
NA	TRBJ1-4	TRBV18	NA	CASSQSGDEKLFF	TGTGCCAGCTCACAGTCAGGGGATGAAAAACTGTTTTTT
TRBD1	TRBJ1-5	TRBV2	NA	CASRPRQGASNQPQHF	TGTGCCAGCCGTCCCCGTCAGGGGGCAAGCAATCAGCCCCAGCATTTT
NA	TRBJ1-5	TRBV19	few	CASSISGNQPQHF	TGTGCCAGTAGTATATCAGGAAATCAGCCCCAGCATTTT
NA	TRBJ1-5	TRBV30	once	CAWRTGLNQPQHF	TGTGCCTGGAGGACAGGATTAAATCAGCCCCAGCATTTT
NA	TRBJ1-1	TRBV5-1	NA	CASTELSNTEAFF	TGCGCCAGCACCGAGCTTTCCAACACTGAAGCTTTCTTT
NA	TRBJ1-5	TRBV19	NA	CASSIGSTYDQPQHF	TGTGCCAGTAGTATTGGTTCGACTTACGATCAGCCCCAGCATTTT
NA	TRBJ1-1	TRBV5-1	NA	CASSFTGAEAFF	TGCGCCAGCAGCTTTACGGGGGCTGAAGCTTTCTTT
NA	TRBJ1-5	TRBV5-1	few	CASSQEEWGQPQHF	TGCGCCAGCAGCCAGGAGGAGTGGGGTCAGCCCCAGCATTTT
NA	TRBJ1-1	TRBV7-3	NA	CASSPQGDISEAFF	TGTGCCAGCAGCCCACAGGGAGATATCTCTGAAGCTTTCTTT
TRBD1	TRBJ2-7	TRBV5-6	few	CASRVAGQGLHEQYF	TGTGCCAGCAGGGTTGCCGGACAGGGTTTGCACGAGCAGTACTTC
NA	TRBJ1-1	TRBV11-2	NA	CASSFRGRDSEAFF	TGTGCCAGCAGCTTTAGGGGTAGGGACTCTGAAGCTTTCTTT
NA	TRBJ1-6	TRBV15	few	CATSREADYWGHSPLHF	TGTGCCACCAGCAGAGAGGCCGACTACTGGGGTCATTCACCCCTCCACTTT
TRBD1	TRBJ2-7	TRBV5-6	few	CASSLEPARDRGEQYF	TGTGCCAGCAGCTTGGAGCCAGCCCGGGACAGGGGAGAGCAGTACTTC
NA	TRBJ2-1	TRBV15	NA	CATSREARFNEQFF	TGTGCCACCAGCAGAGAGGCCCGTTTCAATGAGCAGTTCTTC
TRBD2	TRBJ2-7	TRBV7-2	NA	CASSSGTSGYEQYF	TGTGCCAGCAGTTCCGGGACTAGCGGCTACGAGCAGTACTTC
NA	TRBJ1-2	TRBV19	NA	CASSIASGLANYGYTF	TGTGCCAGTAGTATAGCATCCGGGTTAGCTAACTATGGCTACACCTTC
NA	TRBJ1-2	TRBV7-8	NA	CASTFKKTGPRGGYTF	TGTGCCAGCACCTTTAAGAAGACAGGACCTAGGGGTGGCTACACCTTC
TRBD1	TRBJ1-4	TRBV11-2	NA	CASRAGTVNEKLFF	TGTGCCAGCAGGGCCGGGACAGTAAATGAAAAACTGTTTTTT
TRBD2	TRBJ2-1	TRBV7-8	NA	CASSLGSGGEQFF	TGTGCCAGCAGCTTAGGTAGCGGGGGGGAGCAGTTCTTC
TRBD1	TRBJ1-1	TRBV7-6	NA	CASSPRTGMNTEAFF	TGTGCCAGCAGCCCGAGGACAGGGATGAACACTGAAGCTTTCTTT
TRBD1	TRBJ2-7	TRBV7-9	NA	CASSQDGQGSSYEQYF	TGTGCCAGCAGTCAAGACGGACAGGGCTCCTCCTACGAGCAGTACTTC
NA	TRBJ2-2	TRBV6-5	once	CASTSSPGELFF	TGTGCCAGCACGTCGAGTCCCGGGGAGCTGTTTTTT
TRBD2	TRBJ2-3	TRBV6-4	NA	CASSEAGGHSDTQYF	TGTGCCAGCAGCGAAGCGGGGGGGCATTCTGATACGCAGTATTTT
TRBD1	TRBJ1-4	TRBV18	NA	CASSPLDRGYKGEKLFF	TGTGCCAGCTCACCCTTGGACAGGGGCTACAAGGGCGAAAAACTGTTTTTT
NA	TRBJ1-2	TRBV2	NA	CASSEAGGKFGYTF	TGTGCCAGCAGTGAAGCTGGGGGGAAATTCGGCTACACCTTC
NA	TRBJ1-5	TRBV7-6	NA	CASSSQTDQPQHF	TGTGCCAGCAGCTCCCAGACAGATCAGCCCCAGCATTTT
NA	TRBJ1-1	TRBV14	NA	CASSQAVGGKNTEAFF	TGTGCCAGCAGCCAAGCGGTTGGCGGAAAGAACACTGAAGCTTTCTTT
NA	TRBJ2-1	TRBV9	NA	CASSAPSGSSYNEQFF	TGTGCCAGCAGTGCACCCTCCGGGAGCTCCTACAATGAGCAGTTCTTC
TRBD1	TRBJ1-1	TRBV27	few	CASSATGGSTEAFF	TGTGCCAGCAGTGCAACAGGGGGGAGCACTGAAGCTTTCTTT
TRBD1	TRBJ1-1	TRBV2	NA	CASSASTGGAYTEAFF	TGTGCCAGCAGTGCATCTACAGGGGGCGCCTACACTGAAGCTTTCTTT
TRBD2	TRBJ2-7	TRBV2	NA	CASSNSGAFSYEQYF	TGTGCCAGCAGCAACAGCGGGGCATTCTCCTACGAGCAGTACTTC
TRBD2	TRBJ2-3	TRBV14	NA	CASRTGGDVAQYF	TGTGCCAGCAGGACCGGGGGGGATGTGGCGCAGTATTTT
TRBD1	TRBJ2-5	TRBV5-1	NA	CASSFGTGGSLETQYF	TGCGCCAGCAGCTTCGGGACAGGGGGCTCGTTAGAGACCCAGTACTTC
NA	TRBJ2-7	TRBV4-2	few	CASSQDGSEQYF	TGTGCCAGCAGCCAAGATGGTAGCGAGCAGTACTTC
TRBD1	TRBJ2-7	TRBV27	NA	CASSSMGQGFEQYF	TGTGCCAGCAGTTCCATGGGACAGGGATTCGAGCAGTACTTC
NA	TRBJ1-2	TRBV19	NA	CASSTVFYGYTF	TGTGCCAGTAGTACGGTTTTCTATGGCTACACCTTC
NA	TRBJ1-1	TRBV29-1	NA	CSVEDTRNTEAFF	TGCAGCGTTGAAGATACACGGAACACTGAAGCTTTCTTT
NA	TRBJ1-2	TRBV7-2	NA	CASSLFPGAGDYGYTF	TGTGCCAGCAGCTTATTCCCGGGCGCGGGGGACTATGGCTACACCTTC
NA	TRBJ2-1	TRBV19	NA	CATRLPSATYNEQFF	TGTGCCACTCGACTCCCTAGCGCAACCTACAATGAGCAGTTCTTC
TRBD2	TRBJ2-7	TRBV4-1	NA	CASSQESGGVYEQYF	TGCGCCAGCAGCCAAGAAAGTGGGGGGGTCTACGAGCAGTACTTC
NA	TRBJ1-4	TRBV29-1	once	CSGGGATNEKLFF	TGCAGCGGCGGGGGTGCAACTAATGAAAAACTGTTTTTT
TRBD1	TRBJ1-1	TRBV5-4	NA	CASSPTGKLMNTEAFF	TGTGCCAGCAGCCCGACAGGGAAGCTCATGAACACTGAAGCTTTCTTT
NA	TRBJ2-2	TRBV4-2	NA	CASSQDVGGELFF	TGTGCCAGCAGCCAAGATGTCGGCGGGGAGCTGTTTTTT
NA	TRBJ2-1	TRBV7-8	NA	CASSSGQYNEQFF	TGTGCCAGCAGCTCCGGACAGTACAATGAGCAGTTCTTC
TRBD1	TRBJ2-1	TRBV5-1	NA	CASSLEGQLYNEQFF	TGCGCCAGCAGCTTGGAGGGACAGCTATACAATGAGCAGTTCTTC
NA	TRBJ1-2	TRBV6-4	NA	CASSDQVYGGYTF	TGTGCCAGCAGTGACCAGGTTTACGGTGGCTACACCTTC
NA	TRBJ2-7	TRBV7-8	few	CASSLTGLREQYF	TGTGCCAGCAGCTTAACAGGCTTGCGCGAGCAGTACTTC
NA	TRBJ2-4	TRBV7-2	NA	CASSSNRSPNIQYF	TGTGCCAGCAGCTCTAACCGGTCCCCAAACATTCAGTACTTC